This T cell receptor beta chain is drawn from a study of PD-1 blockade in classical Hodgkin lymphoma. Stated time point: newly diagnosed, previously untreated cHL patient sample. CD4+ T cells were purified from thawed PBMCs by magnetic negative selection. The CDR3 runs 15 residues. The J segment lost 4 bases and the V segment lost 5 bases, leaving 8 bases of the junction unmatched. CDR1 and CDR2 (germline): SEHNR, FQNEAQ (reference sequence). Some clones are missing from TCRdb's copy, which holds only in-frame ones; the method was immunoSEQ multiplex PCR. This sample has fewer than 40,000 clones, with 88% found just once.

What was sequenced was CD4+ T cells from blood. The source of this sequence is a human donor with classical Hodgkin lymphoma. The genes are TRBV7-9 and TRBJ1-3, with 7 bases matching TRBD1. CDR3 nucleotide sequence: TGTGCCAGCAGCCCGCCCACAGGGGACGGAAACACCATATATTTT. This encodes CASSPPTGDGNTIYF. Complete variable domain (other parts from reference TRBV7-9 and TRBJ1-3): DTGVSQNPRHKITKRGQNVTFRCDPISEHNRLYWYRQTLGQGPEFLTYFQNEAQLEKSRLLSDRFSAERPKGSFSTLEIQRTEQGDSAMYLCASSPPTGDGNTIYFGEGSWLTVV.